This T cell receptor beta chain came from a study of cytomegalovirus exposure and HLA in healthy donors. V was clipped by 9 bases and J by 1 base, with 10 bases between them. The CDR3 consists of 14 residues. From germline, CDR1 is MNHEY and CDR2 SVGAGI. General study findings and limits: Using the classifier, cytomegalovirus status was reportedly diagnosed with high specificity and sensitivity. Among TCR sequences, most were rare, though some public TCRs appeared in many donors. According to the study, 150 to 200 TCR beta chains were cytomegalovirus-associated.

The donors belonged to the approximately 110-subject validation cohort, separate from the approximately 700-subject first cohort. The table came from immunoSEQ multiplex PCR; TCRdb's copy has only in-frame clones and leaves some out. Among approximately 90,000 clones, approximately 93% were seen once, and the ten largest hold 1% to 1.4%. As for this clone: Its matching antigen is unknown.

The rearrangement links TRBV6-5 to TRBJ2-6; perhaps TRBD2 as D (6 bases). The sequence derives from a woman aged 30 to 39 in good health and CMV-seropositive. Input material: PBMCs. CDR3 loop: CASKGRSGANVLTF. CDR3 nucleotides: TGTGCCAGTAAGGGGAGGTCTGGGGCCAACGTCCTGACTTTC.